This TCR beta chain was captured by sequencing in a study of T cells in Graves' hyperthyroidism and ophthalmopathy. In the study overall: The blood sample was taken at first diagnosis, before treatment began.

Researchers amplified the TCR beta CDR3 regions from RNA transcripts. A first-round RT-PCR of the TCR CDR3 used the HTBI primer set. TCRdb re-called the multiplex PCR reads with MiXCR, one entry per CDR3 protein. The sample has nearly 250,000 distinct CDR3 sequences, approximately 24% seen once. Study results and caveats: Most thyroid clonotypes expanded above 0.001 were also detected in blood. A 13 V-J model separated ophthalmopathy from stable hyperthyroidism.

CDR1 is SGHRS and CDR2 is YFSETQ in the germline V gene. This CDR3 region has 16 residues. Uncontrolled infection, other autoimmune disease, pregnancy or lactation excluded patients. Remarks on this clonotype: Its specificity is unknown. A much larger clone differs from this one at a single base, so this may be a read error.

This TCR came from a woman in her thirties or forties with Graves' ophthalmopathy. The rearrangement uses TRBV5-1 and TRBJ2-7, with 10 bases identical to TRBD2. The sequenced material came from blood. The CDR3 sequence is CAISLAPAGGYYEQYF. Here the CDR3 DNA reads TGCGCCATCAGCTTGGCCCCAGCGGGAGGGTACTACGAGCAGTACTTC.